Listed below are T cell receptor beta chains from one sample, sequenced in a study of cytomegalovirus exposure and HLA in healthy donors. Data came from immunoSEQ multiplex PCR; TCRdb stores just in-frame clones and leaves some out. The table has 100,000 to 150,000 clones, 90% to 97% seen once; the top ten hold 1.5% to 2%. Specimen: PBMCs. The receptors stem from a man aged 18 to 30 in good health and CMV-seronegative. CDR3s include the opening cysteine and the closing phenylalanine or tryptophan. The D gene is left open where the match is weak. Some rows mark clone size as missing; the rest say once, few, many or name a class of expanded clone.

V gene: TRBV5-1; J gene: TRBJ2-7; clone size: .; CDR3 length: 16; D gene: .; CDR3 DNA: TGCGCCAGCAGCTTGGGAGCAGTGACTTCTACCTACGAGCAGTACTTC; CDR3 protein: CASSLGAVTSTYEQYF
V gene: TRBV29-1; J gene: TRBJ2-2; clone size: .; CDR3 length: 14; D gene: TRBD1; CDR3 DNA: TGCAGCGTTGATCAGGGGGCGGGCACCGGGGAGCTGTTTTTT; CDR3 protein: CSVDQGAGTGELFF
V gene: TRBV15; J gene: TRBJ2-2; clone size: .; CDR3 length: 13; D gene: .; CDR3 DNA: TGTGCCACCAGCAGAGACGGCACCGGGGAGCTGTTTTTT; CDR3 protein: CATSRDGTGELFF
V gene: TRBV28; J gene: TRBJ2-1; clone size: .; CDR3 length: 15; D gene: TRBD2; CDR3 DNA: TGTGCCAGCAGCCCTGGACTAGCGGGAGGGAATGAGCAGTTCTTC; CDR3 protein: CASSPGLAGGNEQFF
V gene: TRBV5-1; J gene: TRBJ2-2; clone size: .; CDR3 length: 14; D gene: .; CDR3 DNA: TGCGCCAGCAGCAGTGCTCTCTCTAGCGGGGAGCTGTTTTTT; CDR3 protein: CASSSALSSGELFF
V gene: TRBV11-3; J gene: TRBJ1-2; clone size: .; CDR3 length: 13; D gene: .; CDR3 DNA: TGTGCCAGCACCCCAACAGGGAATCAAGGCTACACCTTC; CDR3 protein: CASTPTGNQGYTF
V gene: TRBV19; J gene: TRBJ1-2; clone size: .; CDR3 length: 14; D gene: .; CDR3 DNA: TGTGCCAGTAGTGCTCCGAGGACAGTATACGGCTACACCTTC; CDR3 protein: CASSAPRTVYGYTF
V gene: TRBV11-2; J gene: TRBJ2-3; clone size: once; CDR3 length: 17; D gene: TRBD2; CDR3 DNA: TGTGCCAGCAGCCCAGGGACTAGCGGGAGTTACACAGATACGCAGTATTTT; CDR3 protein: CASSPGTSGSYTDTQYF
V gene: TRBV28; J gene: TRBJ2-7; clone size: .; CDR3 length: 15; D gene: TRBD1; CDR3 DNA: TGTGCCAGCAGTTTTGGGACAGGGGCCTCCTACGAGCAGTACTTC; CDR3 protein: CASSFGTGASYEQYF
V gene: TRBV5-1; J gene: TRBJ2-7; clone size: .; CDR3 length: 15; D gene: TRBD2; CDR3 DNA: TGCGCCAGCAGCTTGGGAAGCGGGAGTCTGGTGGTGCAGTACTTC; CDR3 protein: CASSLGSGSLVVQYF
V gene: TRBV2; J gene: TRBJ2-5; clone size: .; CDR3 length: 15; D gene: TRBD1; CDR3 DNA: TGTGCCAGCAGAGTCGACAGGGGGCATGTAGAGACCCAGTACTTC; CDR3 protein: CASRVDRGHVETQYF
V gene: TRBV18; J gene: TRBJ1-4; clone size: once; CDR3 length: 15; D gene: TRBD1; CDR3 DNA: TGTGCCAGCTCGTACTCCGGGACAGTGGATGAAAAACTGTTTTTT; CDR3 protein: CASSYSGTVDEKLFF
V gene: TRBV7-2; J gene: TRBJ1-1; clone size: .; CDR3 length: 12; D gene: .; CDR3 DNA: TGTGCCAGCAGCTTCACCGGTACTGAAGCTTTCTTT; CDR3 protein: CASSFTGTEAFF
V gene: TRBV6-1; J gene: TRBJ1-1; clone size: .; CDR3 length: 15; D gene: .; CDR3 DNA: TGTGCCAGCAGTGAATTAGCACTTTCGAACACTGAAGCTTTCTTT; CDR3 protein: CASSELALSNTEAFF
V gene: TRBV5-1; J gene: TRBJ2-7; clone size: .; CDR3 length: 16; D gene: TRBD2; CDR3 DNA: TGCGCCAGCAGCTTGGAACTAGCGACAAGCTCCTACGAGCAGTACTTC; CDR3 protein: CASSLELATSSYEQYF
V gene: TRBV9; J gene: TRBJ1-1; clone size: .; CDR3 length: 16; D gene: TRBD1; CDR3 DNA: TGTGCCAGCAGCGCGGACAGGGGGCGCCCGGACACTGAAGCTTTCTTT; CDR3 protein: CASSADRGRPDTEAFF
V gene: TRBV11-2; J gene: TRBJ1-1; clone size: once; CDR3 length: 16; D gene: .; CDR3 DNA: TGTGCCAGCAGCTTAGAGGTATCGCGGCCAAACACTGAAGCTTTCTTT; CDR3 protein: CASSLEVSRPNTEAFF
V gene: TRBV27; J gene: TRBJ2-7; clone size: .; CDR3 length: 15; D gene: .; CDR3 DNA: TGTGCCAGCAGTCTTGGAGGGACAGAGATCTACGAGCAGTACTTC; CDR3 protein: CASSLGGTEIYEQYF
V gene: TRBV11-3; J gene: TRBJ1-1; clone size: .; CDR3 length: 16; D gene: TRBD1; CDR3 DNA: TGTGCCAGCAGCGGACGGACAGGGGGCTTGAACACTGAAGCTTTCTTT; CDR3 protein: CASSGRTGGLNTEAFF
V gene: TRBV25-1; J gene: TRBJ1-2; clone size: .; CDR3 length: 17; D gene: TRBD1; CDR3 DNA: TGTGCCAGCTCCGTAGGGCCGAACAGGGGATTGATGGATGGCTACACCTTC; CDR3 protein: CASSVGPNRGLMDGYTF
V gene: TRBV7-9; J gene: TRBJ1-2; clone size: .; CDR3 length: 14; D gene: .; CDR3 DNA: TGTGCCAGCAGCCACTCTACAGGGACCTCTGGCTACACCTTC; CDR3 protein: CASSHSTGTSGYTF
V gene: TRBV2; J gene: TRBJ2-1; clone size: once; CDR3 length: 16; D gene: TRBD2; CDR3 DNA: TGTGCCAGCAGACCACTAGCGGGAGGGTCCTACAATGAGCAGTTCTTC; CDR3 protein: CASRPLAGGSYNEQFF
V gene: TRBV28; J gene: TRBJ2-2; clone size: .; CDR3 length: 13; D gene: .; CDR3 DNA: TGTGCCAGCAGTTACGGGGGCACCGGGGAGCTGTTTTTT; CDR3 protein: CASSYGGTGELFF
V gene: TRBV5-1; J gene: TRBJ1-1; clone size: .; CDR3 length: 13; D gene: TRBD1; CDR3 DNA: TGCGCCAGCAGCCCCTGGACAGGGACTGAAGCTTTCTTT; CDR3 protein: CASSPWTGTEAFF
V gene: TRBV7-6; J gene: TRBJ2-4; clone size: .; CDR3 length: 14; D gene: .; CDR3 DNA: TGTGCCAGCAGCCTCGGAGGACCTGTGGACATTCAGTACTTC; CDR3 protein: CASSLGGPVDIQYF
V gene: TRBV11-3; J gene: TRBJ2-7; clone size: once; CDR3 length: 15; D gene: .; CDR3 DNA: TGTGCCAGCACCAAGCGCACTGGATTGGACTACGAGCAGTACTTC; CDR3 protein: CASTKRTGLDYEQYF
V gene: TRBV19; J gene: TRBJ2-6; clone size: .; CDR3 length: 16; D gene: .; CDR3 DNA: TGTGCCAGTAGTTCTCCAGGGATCTCTGGGGCCAACGTCCTGACTTTC; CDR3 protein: CASSSPGISGANVLTF
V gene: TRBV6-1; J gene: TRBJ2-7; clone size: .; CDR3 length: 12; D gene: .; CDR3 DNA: TGTGCCAGCACCAGCGGTTGGAACGAGCAGTACTTC; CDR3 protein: CASTSGWNEQYF
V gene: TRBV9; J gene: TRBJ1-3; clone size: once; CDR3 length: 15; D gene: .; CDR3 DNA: TGTGCCAGCAGCATTTCAGGGACTACTGGAAACACCATATATTTT; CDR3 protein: CASSISGTTGNTIYF
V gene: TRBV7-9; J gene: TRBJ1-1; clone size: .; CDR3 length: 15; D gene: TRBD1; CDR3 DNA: TGTGCCAGCAGCTTATCAGGGACAGGGGACACTGAAGCTTTCTTT; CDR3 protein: CASSLSGTGDTEAFF
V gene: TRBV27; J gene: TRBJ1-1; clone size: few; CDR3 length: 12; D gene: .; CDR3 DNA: TGTGCCAGCAGTTTACAGAACACTGAAGCTTTCTTT; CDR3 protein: CASSLQNTEAFF
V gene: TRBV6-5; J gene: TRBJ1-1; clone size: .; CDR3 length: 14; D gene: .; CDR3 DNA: TGTGCCAGCAGTTACTCCATTGGAGGGGCTGAAGCTTTCTTT; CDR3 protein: CASSYSIGGAEAFF
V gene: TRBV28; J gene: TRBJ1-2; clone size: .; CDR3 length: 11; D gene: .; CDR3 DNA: TGTGCCAGCGGCTTAAGCTATGGCTACACCTTC; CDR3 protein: CASGLSYGYTF
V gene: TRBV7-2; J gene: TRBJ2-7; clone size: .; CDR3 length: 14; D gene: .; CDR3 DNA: TGTGCCAGCAGCTTAGGCGGGGCCTCCTACGAGCAGTACTTC; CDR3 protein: CASSLGGASYEQYF
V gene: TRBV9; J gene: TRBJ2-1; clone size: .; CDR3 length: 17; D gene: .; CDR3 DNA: TGTGCCAGCAGCGTTACTGGGACACCCCAACTCCTCAATGAGCAGTTCTTC; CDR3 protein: CASSVTGTPQLLNEQFF
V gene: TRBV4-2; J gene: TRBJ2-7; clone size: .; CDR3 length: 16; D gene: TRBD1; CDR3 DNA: TGTGCCAGCAGCCAAGAAGCAGGGACAGACACCTACGAGCAGTACTTC; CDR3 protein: CASSQEAGTDTYEQYF
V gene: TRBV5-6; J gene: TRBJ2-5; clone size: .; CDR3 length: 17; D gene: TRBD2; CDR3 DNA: TGTGCCAGCAGCTTCGTAGAAGTACTAGCGGGAGTTGAGACCCAGTACTTC; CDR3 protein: CASSFVEVLAGVETQYF
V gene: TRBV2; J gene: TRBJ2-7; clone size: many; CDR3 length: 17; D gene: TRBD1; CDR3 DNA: TGTGCCAGCAGTGTTGGGACAGGGGGCAACAAACTCTACGAGCAGTACTTC; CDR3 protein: CASSVGTGGNKLYEQYF
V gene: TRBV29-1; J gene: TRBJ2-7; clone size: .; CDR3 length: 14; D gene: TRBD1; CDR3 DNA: TGCAGCGTTCTGACAGGGGGTCGGGTCTACGAGCAGTACTTC; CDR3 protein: CSVLTGGRVYEQYF
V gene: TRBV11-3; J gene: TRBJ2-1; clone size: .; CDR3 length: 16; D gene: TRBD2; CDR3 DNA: TGTGCCAGCAGCTTGGACACGGCGGGAGCCTACAATGAGCAGTTCTTC; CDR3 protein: CASSLDTAGAYNEQFF
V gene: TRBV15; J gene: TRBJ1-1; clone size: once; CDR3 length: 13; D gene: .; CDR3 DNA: TGTGCCACTTCCAGGGGAATGAACACTGAAGCTTTCTTT; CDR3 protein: CATSRGMNTEAFF